Following are 28 T cell receptor beta chains from one sample sequenced in a study of blood T cells in healthy people across ages. Combining a sample-barcoded 5' primer with a J-beta primer mix, a second PCR ran for roughly 7 to 12 cycles. TCRdb reprocessed the 5' RACE reads via MiXCR and lists one record per CDR3 protein. The sample includes around 1,600,000 distinct CDR3 sequences, roughly two fifths of them seen just once. Input material: blood. The receptors stem from a woman younger than 30 in good health.

Details on this clonotype: At one of its ends the junction is not consistent with the germline gene, which may arise from a read error. The rearrangement uses TRBV4-1 and TRBJ1-5, with D tentatively TRBD1 (6 bases). The CDR3 is 16 amino acids. CDR1 is MGHRA, CDR2 YSYEKL, per germline. DNA of the CDR3: TGCGCCAGTAGCCCAGTGCGGGGGCAACGCAATCAGCCCCAGCATTTT. Its translation: CASSPVRGQRNQPQHF.

About this clonotype: Compared with germline, one end of the junction differs, possibly owing to a read error. This chain uses TRBV7-2 with TRBJ2-1; 7 bases align to TRBD2. Looked up from germline, CDR1 is SGHTA and CDR2 is FQGNSA. The CDR3 is 17 amino acids. Here the CDR3 reads CAGSSTSHEGFYNEQFF. The CDR3 region has the DNA TGTGCCGGCAGCTCGACTAGCCACGAAGGGTTCTACAATGAGCAGTTCTTC.

This chain connects TRBV7-2 to TRBJ2-1; 12 bases fit TRBD2. J gave up 0 bases and V 5 bases, and 8 bases lay outside the gene matches. The CDR3 totals 18 residues. CDR1 SGHTA and CDR2 FQGNSA come from the germline V gene. In nucleotides, the CDR3 is TGTGCCAGCAGCGTGGGACTAGCGGGCCCAAGCTCCTACAATGAGCAGTTCTTC. It specifies CASSVGLAGPSSYNEQFF.

The rearrangement uses TRBV12-5 and TRBJ2-7; 8 nucleotides match TRBD1. CDR1 LGHNT and CDR2 FRNRAP come from the germline V gene. CDR3 length equals 16 residues. The trim removed 4 bases at V and 2 bases at J, leaving 10 bases unmatched. CDR3 sequence (DNA): TGTGCTAGTGGTTCTCGCTCCAAGACAGGGGCCTACGAGCAGTACTTC. Protein sequence: CASGSRSKTGAYEQYF. Variable domain in full (rest from reference TRBV12-5 and TRBJ2-7): DARVTQTPRHKVTEMGQEVTMRCQPILGHNTVFWYRQTMMQGLELLAYFRNRAPLDDSGMPKDRFSAEMPDATLATLKIQPSEPRDSAVYFCASGSRSKTGAYEQYFGPGTRLTVT.

V and J are TRBV2 and TRBJ2-3, with 8 nucleotides matching TRBD1. The germline V gene has CDR1 SNHLY and CDR2 FYNNEI. This CDR3 spans 17 amino acids. V was clipped by 7 bases and J by 0 bases; unmatched bases: 12. CDR3 coding DNA: TGTGCCAGCAAGGGGCTCGGGGACAGGTCTAGCACAGATACGCAGTATTTT. Its protein product is CASKGLGDRSSTDTQYF.

As concerns this clonotype: One junction end does not reproduce the germline sequence, and a read error may be involved. The chain has TRBV25-1 and TRBJ1-2; D uncertain. The CDR3 consists of 14 residues. The germline V gene has CDR1 MGHDK and CDR2 SYGVNS. The CDR3, as DNA: TGTGCCAGCAGGGAATTTACCGTTCCCTATGGCTACACCTTC. Protein sequence: CASREFTVPYGYTF.

This clonotype was detected a few times. The chain recombines TRBV28 with TRBJ2-1; tentative D call: TRBD2 (5 bases). CDR1 is MDHEN and CDR2 is SYDVKM in the germline V gene. Trimming pared 4 bases from V and 2 bases from J, leaving 18 bases between. This CDR3 comprises 17 residues. The CDR3 region is CASSSHQLVTTYNEQFF. DNA for the CDR3: TGTGCCAGCAGTTCCCACCAACTAGTCACCACCTACAATGAGCAGTTCTTC.

This sequence joins TRBV29-1 and TRBJ2-2; 7 nucleotides match TRBD1. Germline trimming cut 4 bases from V and 5 bases from J; bases unmatched to any gene: 10. CDR3 length: 15 amino acids. The germline V gene has CDR1 SQVTM and CDR2 ANQGSEA. The CDR3 here is CSVVPFPRGTGELFF. The CDR3 bases are TGCAGCGTTGTCCCCTTCCCCAGGGGGACCGGGGAGCTGTTTTTT.

The chain is built from TRBV5-1 and TRBJ2-3; TRBD1 agrees at 8 bases. J gave up 5 bases and V 5 bases, and 10 bases lay outside the gene matches. The CDR3 loop spans 15 amino acids. Germline CDR1 SGHRS, CDR2 YFSETQ. Here the CDR3 DNA reads TGCGCCAGCAGTATGGAGACAGGGGCAGGAGATACGCAGTATTTT. It translates to CASSMETGAGDTQYF.

This clonotype was observed a single time. The junction does not match germline at one end; this may be a read error. The V call is TRBV7-2, the J call TRBJ2-1; 9 bases line up with TRBD2. Germline V lookup: CDR1 SGHTA, CDR2 FQGNSA. The CDR3 is 16 residues long. The CDR3 nucleotides read TGTGCCTGCAGCTTAAGTGGCGGGGGGGCCTACAATGAGCAGTTCTTC. Amino acid sequence: CACSLSGGGAYNEQFF.

The chain links TRBV7-9 to TRBJ1-6, with D unresolved. Germline V lookup: CDR1 SEHNR, CDR2 FQNEAQ (reference sequence). V lost 1 base and J 0 bases, leaving 10 bases between the germline ends. The CDR3 has 17 residues. In DNA, the CDR3 is TGTGCCAGCAGCTTAGATGGGGTGGGCTCCTATAATTCACCCCTCCACTTT. This codes for CASSLDGVGSYNSPLHF.

V is TRBV5-5 and J is TRBJ1-2; 7 bases match TRBD1. Germline V CDR1 and CDR2: SGHKS, YYEKEE (reference sequence). The J segment lost 6 bases and the V segment lost 3 bases, leaving 11 bases of the junction unmatched. The CDR3 totals 15 residues. The DNA of the CDR3 is TGTGCCAGCAGCTCGTCCAGGGGGTTAGGAGATGGCTACACCTTC. Its protein is CASSSSRGLGDGYTF.

V and J are TRBV24-1 and TRBJ2-3; the D is unclear. Germline CDR1 is KGHDR and CDR2 is SFDVKD. This CDR3 has 18 residues. The germline V and J ends were trimmed by 4 bases and 6 bases, with 25 bases remaining between them. CDR3 sequence reads: CATSEPLRADQRSDTQYF. The CDR3 DNA reads as TGTGCCACCAGTGAGCCCCTAAGGGCAGACCAAAGGAGTGATACGCAGTATTTT.

The V and J genes are TRBV20-1 and TRBJ2-7; 8 nucleotides agree with TRBD1. The CDR3 covers 14 residues. V was pared by 5 bases and J by 2 bases, with 8 bases of the junction left unmatched. Germline loops: CDR1 DFQATT, CDR2 SNEGSKA (reference sequence). CDR3 region: CSAGTGTGAYEQYF. DNA of the CDR3: TGCAGTGCTGGGACGGGGACAGGAGCCTACGAGCAGTACTTC.

V is TRBV29-1 and J is TRBJ2-7, with D perhaps TRBD1 (5 bases). The CDR3 length is 13 residues. V lost 4 bases and J lost 7, with 17 bases in between. Germline values: CDR1 SQVTM, CDR2 ANQGSEA. CDR3 DNA sequence: TGCAGCGTTGGGCAGGGATATTACAATGAGCAGTACTTC. Its translation: CSVGQGYYNEQYF.

The chain carries TRBV27 and TRBJ2-1, with D maybe TRBD1 (5 bases). The CDR3 has 14 residues. Trimming pared 5 bases from V and 6 bases from J, leaving 14 bases between. The germline gives CDR1 MNHEY, CDR2 SMNVEV (reference sequence). The CDR3 protein is CASSPPRQFNEQFF. The CDR3 nucleotides are TGTGCCAGCAGTCCCCCCCGACAGTTCAATGAGCAGTTCTTC.

The J gene is TRBJ2-1, the V gene TRBV20-1, with TRBD2 matching over 9 bases. TRBJ2-7 explains the end of the DNA better; the J call may be wrong. This CDR3 has 17 residues. Germline V gene data show CDR1 as DFQATT and CDR2 as SNEGSKA (reference sequence). The CDR3 bases are TGCAGTGCTAGAGATCTTTCCGGCGGGGGGGTCTACAATGAGCAGTACTTC. This encodes CSARDLSGGGVYNEQYF.

Written as DNA, the CDR3 is TGTGCCAGTAGTACATCCGACAGGGTTAATGAGCAGTTCTTC. This gives the protein CASSTSDRVNEQFF. The V call is TRBV19, the J call TRBJ2-1; 7 bases are shared with TRBD1. Trimming took 4 bases from V and 7 from J; bases not matched to a gene: 7. Germline lookup yields CDR1 LNHDA and CDR2 SQIVND (reference sequence). The CDR3 length is 14 residues.

This clonotype was counted a few times. The chain has TRBV12-3 or TRBV12-4 and TRBJ2-5; D might be TRBD1 (5 bases). CDR3 size: 14 residues. The V and J ends lost 3 bases and 4 bases respectively, with 12 bases between them. CDR3 coding DNA: TGTGCCAGCAGTTTTGGGTCAGGGTCAGAGACCCAGTACTTC. Translating gives CASSFGSGSETQYF.

The chain joins TRBV6-1 to TRBJ1-1; 7 nucleotides line up with TRBD1. This CDR3 is 15 amino acids long. V gave up 2 bases and J gave up 3 bases; unmatched junction bases: 6. Germline V lookup: CDR1 MNHNS, CDR2 SASEGT. The CDR3 sequence: CASSEISTGYTEAFF. The CDR3 DNA is TGTGCCAGCAGTGAAATCTCGACAGGGTACACTGAAGCTTTCTTT.

The CDR3 DNA sequence: TGTGCCATCAGCCGACTAGCGGGGGGCCCCCCCGATGAGCAGTTCTTC. This translates into CAISRLAGGPPDEQFF. This chain connects TRBV10-3 to TRBJ2-1; 13 nucleotides align to TRBD2. This CDR3 has 16 amino acids. J gave up 8 bases and V 6 bases, and 10 bases lay outside the gene matches. Germline CDR1 reads ENHRY; CDR2 reads SYGVKD.

Worth noting for this clonotype: Lacking the conserved final phenylalanine or tryptophan, this CDR3 likely reflects a read error. The CDR3 is CASTPGQSYEQYS. The CDR3 region has the DNA TGTGCCAGCACTCCGGGACAGTCCTACGAGCAGTACTCC. The rearrangement joins TRBV6-1 to TRBJ2-7; 7 bases agree with TRBD1. Germline-derived CDR1 and CDR2 are MNHNS and SASEGT. The V segment lost 7 bases and the J segment 1 base; nucleotides outside the gene matches: 4. The CDR3 extends over 13 amino acids.

The V and J genes are TRBV24-1 and TRBJ2-7; the D is unclear. Germline V gene lookup returns CDR1 KGHDR and CDR2 SFDVKD. The CDR3 spans 11 residues. Trimming shortened V by 5 bases and J by 4 bases, and 5 bases separated the two germline ends. CDR3 sequence: CATSAGYEQYF. The CDR3 DNA follows: TGTGCCACCAGTGCCGGGTACGAGCAGTACTTC.

In this sample, this clonotype turned up a few times. This chain connects TRBV20-1 to TRBJ2-4, with 11 positions matching TRBD2. With 1 base clipped from V and 1 base from J, the junction kept 6 bases outside the gene matches. The CDR3 consists of 17 residues. Germline V CDR1 and CDR2: DFQATT, SNEGSKA (reference sequence). CDR3 loop: CSARVAGGPPAKNIQYF. The CDR3 nucleotides are TGCAGTGCTAGAGTAGCGGGAGGGCCGCCGGCCAAAAACATTCAGTACTTC.

Comments on this clonotype: This could be a read error, since a much larger clone is one nucleotide away. The chain joins TRBV12-3 or TRBV12-4 to TRBJ2-3, with 12 bases aligning to TRBD2. The V gene end was trimmed by 5 bases and the J gene end by 4 bases; junction bases not matched to a gene: 7. There are 16 residues in the CDR3. For the CDR3, the DNA is TGTGCCAGCAGTCCTTGGACTAGCGGGATAGCAGATACGCAGTATTTT. Translation: CASSPWTSGIADTQYF.

This clonotype was found many times. The V call is TRBV12-3 or TRBV12-4, the J call TRBJ2-7; D is possibly TRBD1 (5 bases). V was pared by 4 bases and J by 4 bases, with 11 bases between. The CDR3 length is 13 residues. The CDR3 nucleotides are TGTGCCAGCAGTTCGTCTCAGGGTTACGAGCAGTACTTC. Translating it yields CASSSSQGYEQYF.

V usage is TRBV7-8 and J usage is TRBJ2-1, with D tentatively TRBD2 (6 bases). The DNA end favors TRBJ2-7, so the J call may be wrong. There are 17 residues in the CDR3. Germline assignment: CDR1 SGHVS and CDR2 FQNEAQ. CDR3 in amino acids: CASSLRTTHVLYNEQYF. CDR3 in DNA: TGTGCCAGCAGCTTGAGGACTACCCACGTATTATACAATGAGCAGTACTTC.

In nucleotides, the CDR3 is TGTGCCAGCAGAGCGACAGGGACGATCACTGAAGCTTTCTTT. Its translation is CASRATGTITEAFF. The chain recombines TRBV6-4 with TRBJ1-1; 7 nucleotides line up with TRBD1. The J segment lost 4 bases and the V segment lost 6 bases, leaving 8 bases of the junction unmatched. There are 14 residues in the CDR3. The germline gives CDR1 MRHNA, CDR2 SNTAGT.